This TCR beta chain was recovered during a study of blood T cell repertoires in COVID-19. The J segment lost 1 base and the V segment lost 3 bases, leaving 4 bases of the junction unmatched. CDR3 length equals 15 residues. CDR1 is LNHDA, CDR2 SQIVND, per germline (reference sequence). This clone was picked up one time. TCRdb's copy holds only in-frame clones and misses some; the assay was immunoSEQ multiplex PCR. The table records around 180,000 clones, roughly 90% of them present only once. The sequence came from a man in his 60s with acute or convalescent COVID-19. The chain is built from TRBV19 and TRBJ2-7, with 9 nucleotides matching TRBD1. The sequenced sample consisted of peripheral blood. The CDR3 nucleotides read TGTGCCAGTAGTATCGGACAGGGGCGATCCTACGAGCAGTACTTC. Protein sequence: CASSIGQGRSYEQYF.